This T cell receptor beta chain comes out of a study of T cell changes during pregnancy in multiple sclerosis. Trimming took off 2 bases at V and 7 bases at J, with 18 bases between the two ends. Per germline, CDR1 MNHNS and CDR2 SASEGT. The CDR3 sequence is 16 residues long. The method was immunoSEQ multiplex PCR; TCRdb's version includes in-frame clones alone and lacks a portion of them. The profile shows 65,000 to 95,000 clones, about 92% of them singletons. The chain employs TRBV6-1 and TRBJ2-1, with D tentatively TRBD1 (6 bases). The sample consisted of peripheral blood, taken after pregnancy. The origin of this receptor is a female donor in good health, enrolled as a control in a pregnancy study. The CDR3 sequence: CASSEYGTPGGNEQFF. CDR3 nucleotide sequence: TGTGCCAGCAGTGAATACGGGACACCGGGCGGGAATGAGCAGTTCTTC.